This T cell receptor (beta chain) stems from a study of cytomegalovirus exposure and HLA in healthy donors. The study, taken as a whole, reports: Productive status was seen about 87% or about 30% of the time for most TCR beta V segments in an earlier analysis.

The CDR3 extends over 13 amino acids. The germline gives CDR1 SGHTA, CDR2 FQGNSA. The trim removed 10 bases at V and 15 bases at J, leaving 16 bases unmatched. The PCR made use of 60 Vbeta and 13 Jbeta primers. The assay was immunoSEQ multiplex PCR, and TCRdb's table has in-frame clones only and misses some. This table has under 150,000 clones, roughly 76% appearing once. Of note for this clone: Its target is not known.

The sample comprised PBMCs. The clonotype was recovered from a woman aged 40 to 50 in good health and CMV-seronegative. The chain couples TRBV7-2 to TRBJ2-1, with 9 bases fitting TRBD1. The CDR3 bases are TGTGCCATCGGGACAGGGTCAGCTCCAAAACTGTTCTTC. Translating it yields CAIGTGSAPKLFF.